These 16 T cell receptor beta chains came from one sample sequenced in a study of T cells in women clearing cervical HPV infection. Repertoires were generated with immunoSEQ multiplex PCR, while TCRdb's copy carries only in-frame clones and drops some. The listing records roughly 12,000 clones. Sequenced sample: blood buffy coat. Source of these receptors: a woman between 18 and 70 years old with a cervical HPV16 infection that either progressed to CIN3+ or cleared (not recorded which).

Turning to this clone: The CDR3 end is not reached by the read, which stops 3 residues before it; the germline J gene fills it in. The V gene is TRBV24-1, the J gene TRBJ2-3, with 10 bases that match TRBD2. Germline V lookup: CDR1 KGHDR, CDR2 SFDVKD. This CDR3 has 17 amino acids. This chain's CDR3 is CATSPPPTSGALPPQYF. CDR3 bases read: TGTGCCACCAGTCCCCCCCCAACTAGCGGGGCCCTCCCCCCG.

With respect to this clone: The CDR3 end is not reached by the read, which stops 3 residues before it; the germline J gene fills it in. This chain joins TRBV5-1 and TRBJ1-2; D may be TRBD1 (6 bases). The CDR3 runs to 14 residues. The V gene's germline CDR1 is SGHRS and CDR2 YFSETQ. Incomplete CDR3 DNA: TGCGCCAGCAGCTTGGAGACTACAGGGTACGGC. This codes for CASSLETTGYG. The CDR3 as a whole reads CASSLETTGYGYTF.

Worth noting for this clone: Read sequence stops 3 residues before the CDR3 end, and the germline J gene provides the missing end. The chain carries TRBV12-3 or TRBV12-4 and TRBJ2-1, with a tentative D call TRBD1 (6 bases). The CDR3 is 16 residues long. V was trimmed by 3 bases and J by 0 bases, leaving 12 bases between them. Partial CDR3 DNA: TGTGCCAGCAGTTTTAACGGACAGAGCTCCTACAATGAG. Protein sequence: CASSFNGQSSYNE. The complete CDR3 protein is CASSFNGQSSYNEQFF.

A word on this clone: The DNA ends 3 residues before the CDR3 does, and the rest of the CDR3 is filled in from the germline J gene. The chain recombines TRBV28 with TRBJ2-7; D perhaps matches TRBD2 (7 bases). Trimming removed 5 bases at V and 3 bases at J, with 17 bases between. Germline loops: CDR1 MDHEN, CDR2 SYDVKM. CDR3 length equals 15 residues. The sequenced CDR3 bases are TGTGCCAGCAGTGTCGGGGGGCTGTCGAACTACGAG. As protein: CASSVGGLSNYE. In full, the CDR3 reads CASSVGGLSNYEQYF.

Comment on this clone: With the read ending 3 residues before the CDR3 end, the germline J gene is used to fill in that end. The V and J genes are TRBV18 and TRBJ2-5; no clear D gene. Per the germline V gene, CDR1 is KGHSH and CDR2 is LQKENI. The CDR3 has 13 residues. Trimming pared 6 bases from V and 2 bases from J, leaving 10 bases between. CDR3 DNA (partial): TGTGCCAGCTCGCGATACCTTCAAGAGACC. Its protein is CASSRYLQET. The full CDR3 sequence reads CASSRYLQETQYF.

As to this clone: The CDR3 end falls 3 residues outside the read, so it is completed with the germline J gene. V is TRBV10-2 and J is TRBJ2-1; maybe TRBD1 (5 bases). Deletions cut 3 bases from V and 8 bases from J, with 11 bases between. CDR3 length: 13 amino acids. CDR1 is WSHSY, CDR2 SAAADI, per germline. Incomplete CDR3 DNA: TGCGCCAGCAGTGATCCAGACAGCTATGAG. Amino acid sequence: CASSDPDSYE. The whole CDR3 region reads CASSDPDSYEQFF.

As to this clone: The junction departs from germline at one end; a sequencing error may be responsible. The observed sequence ends 3 residues before the CDR3 terminus, with the missing tail filled in from the germline J gene. The rearrangement uses TRBV7-9 and TRBJ2-3; 7 bases are shared with TRBD2. Germline assignment: CDR1 SEHNR and CDR2 FQNEAQ (reference sequence). The CDR3 spans 15 residues. The chain's CDR3 is CSSSSPGGGTETQYF. CDR3 bases read: TGTTCCAGCAGTTCACCTGGGGGGGGGACGGAGACG.

As regards this clone: The read is 3 residues too short to cover the CDR3 end, so that end is filled in from the germline J gene. The chain employs TRBV19 and TRBJ1-5, with 8 bases fitting TRBD1. Germline V gene lookup returns CDR1 LNHDA and CDR2 SQIVND (reference sequence). V lost 5 bases and J lost 6; bases outside the gene matches: 6. This CDR3 contains 14 residues. CDR3 in amino acids: CASSSRGLGQPQHF. The CDR3 bases that were read are TGTGCCAGTAGTTCCAGGGGGCTCGGTCAGCCC.

Note on this clone: Read sequence stops 3 residues before the CDR3 end, and the germline J gene provides the missing end. The rearrangement joins TRBV6-1 to TRBJ1-3; D not certain. The germline V and J ends were trimmed by 3 bases and 3 bases, with 9 bases remaining between them. The CDR3 length is 14 residues. Germline CDR1 reads MNHNS; CDR2 reads SASEGT. CDR3 DNA, as far as it was read: TGTGCCAGCAGTGACCCAGAGCGTGGAAACACC. It encodes CASSDPERGNT. The whole CDR3 is CASSDPERGNTIYF.

Comments on this clone: The CDR3 goes on 3 residues after the read ends, and that part is filled in from the germline J gene. This chain links TRBV7-2 with TRBJ1-1; the D gene is possibly TRBD1 (5 bases). The germline CDR1 and CDR2 sequences are SGHTA and FQGNSA. The CDR3 runs 13 residues. The sequenced CDR3 bases are TGTGCCAGCAGCTTAGCACAGGACGGGAGG. It is translated as CASSLAQDGR. Given in full, the CDR3 is CASSLAQDGRAFF.

In regard to this clone: The read falls 3 residues short of the CDR3 end, and the missing part is taken from the germline J gene. V and J are TRBV18 and TRBJ1-5; TRBD1 matches 10 bases. V was clipped by 6 bases and J by 4 bases; unmatched bases: 9. In germline, CDR1 is KGHSH, CDR2 LQKENI. The CDR3 spans 16 residues. CDR3 bases read: TGTGCCAGCTCGCCCCAGGGGACAGGGGTAAATCAGCCC. It translates to CASSPQGTGVNQP. The full CDR3 protein is CASSPQGTGVNQPQHF.

Points on this clone: With the read ending 3 residues before the CDR3 end, the germline J gene is used to fill in that end. V gene TRBV19 combines with J gene TRBJ2-2; no clear D. CDR3 length: 13 amino acids. Germline loops: CDR1 LNHDA, CDR2 SQIVND (reference sequence). V shed 1 base and J shed 7 bases, with 7 bases lying between them. The CDR3 is CASSIANGGELFF. The sequenced CDR3 bases are TGTGCCAGTAGTATAGCTAACGGCGGGGAG.

For this clone: The read finishes 3 residues shy of the CDR3 end, and the germline J gene is used to complete it. The chain uses TRBV30 and TRBJ1-2, with TRBD1 matching 7 bases. The germline V gene encodes CDR1 GTSNPN and CDR2 SVGIG (reference sequence). The CDR3 spans 13 residues. With V trimmed by 5 bases and J by 0 bases, 3 bases remained unmatched. CDR3 region: CAWAGTANYGYTF. CDR3 DNA (partial): TGTGCCTGGGCTGGGACAGCTAACTATGGC.

Points on this clone: Sequencing ends 3 residues short of the CDR3 end; the germline J gene provides the rest. The rearrangement joins TRBV29-1 to TRBJ1-1; 8 bases map to TRBD1. J was trimmed by 4 bases and V by 4 bases; bases with no gene match: 8. Germline assignment: CDR1 SQVTM and CDR2 ANQGSEA. This CDR3 spans 14 amino acids. The CDR3 reads CSVGGQAVVTEAFF. The DNA read from the CDR3 is TGCAGCGTTGGGGGACAGGCAGTCGTCACTGAA.

Regarding this clone: Coverage ceases 3 residues before the CDR3 finishes, and the germline J gene fills in the end. The chain has TRBV20-1 and TRBJ2-5, with 14 bases lining up with TRBD2. The germline gives CDR1 DFQATT, CDR2 SNEGSKA (reference sequence). The CDR3 covers 17 residues. The J segment lost 1 base and the V segment lost 4 bases, leaving 8 bases of the junction unmatched. This chain's CDR3 is CSATTGTSGGFQETQYF. The CDR3 DNA, read in part, is TGCAGTGCTACAACCGGGACTAGCGGGGGTTTCCAAGAGACC.

Regarding this clone: The read halts 3 residues ahead of the CDR3 end, with the missing end drawn from the germline J gene. The V gene is TRBV4-1, the J gene TRBJ1-6; possibly TRBD1 for D (6 bases). This CDR3 comprises 16 residues. Trimming removed 4 bases from V and 5 bases from J, with 15 bases in between. Germline V CDR1 and CDR2: MGHRA, YSYEKL. The sequenced part of the CDR3 DNA is TGCGCCAGCAGCCCCGAGCAGGGGCCGAATAATTCACCC. Translation: CASSPEQGPNNSP. The entire CDR3 reads CASSPEQGPNNSPLHF.